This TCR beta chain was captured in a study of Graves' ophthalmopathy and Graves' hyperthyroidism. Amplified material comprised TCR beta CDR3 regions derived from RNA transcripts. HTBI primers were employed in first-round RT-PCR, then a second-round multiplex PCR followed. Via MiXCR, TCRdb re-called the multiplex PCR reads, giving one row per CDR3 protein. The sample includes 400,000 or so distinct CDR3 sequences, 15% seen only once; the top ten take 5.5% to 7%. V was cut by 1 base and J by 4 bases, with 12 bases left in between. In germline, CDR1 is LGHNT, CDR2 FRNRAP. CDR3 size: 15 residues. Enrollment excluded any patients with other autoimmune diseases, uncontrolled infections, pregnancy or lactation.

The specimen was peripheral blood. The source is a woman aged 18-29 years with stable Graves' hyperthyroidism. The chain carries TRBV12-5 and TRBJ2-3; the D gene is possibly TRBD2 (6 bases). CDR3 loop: CASGLAGASADTQYF. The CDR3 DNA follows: TGTGCTAGTGGTTTGGCGGGAGCCAGCGCAGATACGCAGTATTTT.